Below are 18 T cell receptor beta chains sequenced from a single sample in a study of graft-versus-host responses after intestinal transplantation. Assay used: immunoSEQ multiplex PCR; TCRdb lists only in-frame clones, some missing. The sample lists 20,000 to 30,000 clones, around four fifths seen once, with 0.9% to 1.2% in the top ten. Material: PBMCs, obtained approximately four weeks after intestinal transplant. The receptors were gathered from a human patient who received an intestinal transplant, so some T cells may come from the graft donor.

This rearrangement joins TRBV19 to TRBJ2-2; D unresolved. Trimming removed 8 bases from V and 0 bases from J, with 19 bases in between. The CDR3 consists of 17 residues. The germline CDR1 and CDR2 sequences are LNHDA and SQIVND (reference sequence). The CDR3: CASFKGPFSSNTGELFF. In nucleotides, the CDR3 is TGTGCCAGTTTCAAGGGCCCTTTCAGCTCGAACACCGGGGAGCTGTTTTTT.

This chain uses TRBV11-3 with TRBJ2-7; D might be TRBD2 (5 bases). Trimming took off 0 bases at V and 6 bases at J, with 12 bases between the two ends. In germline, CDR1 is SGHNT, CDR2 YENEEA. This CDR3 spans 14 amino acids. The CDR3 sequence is CASSLEGERGEQYF. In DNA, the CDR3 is TGTGCCAGCAGCTTAGAGGGAGAGAGAGGCGAGCAGTACTTC.

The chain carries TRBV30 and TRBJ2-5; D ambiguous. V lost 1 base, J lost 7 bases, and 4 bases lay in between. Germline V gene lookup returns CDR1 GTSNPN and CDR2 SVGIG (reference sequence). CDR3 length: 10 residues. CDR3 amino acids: CAWSGVTQYF. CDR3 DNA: TGTGCCTGGAGTGGGGTGACCCAGTACTTC.

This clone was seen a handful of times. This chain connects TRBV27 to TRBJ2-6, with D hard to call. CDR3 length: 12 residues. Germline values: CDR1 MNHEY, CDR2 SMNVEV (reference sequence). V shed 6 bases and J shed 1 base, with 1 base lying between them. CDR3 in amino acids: CASRSGANVLTF. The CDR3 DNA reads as TGTGCCAGCAGATCTGGGGCCAACGTCCTGACTTTC.

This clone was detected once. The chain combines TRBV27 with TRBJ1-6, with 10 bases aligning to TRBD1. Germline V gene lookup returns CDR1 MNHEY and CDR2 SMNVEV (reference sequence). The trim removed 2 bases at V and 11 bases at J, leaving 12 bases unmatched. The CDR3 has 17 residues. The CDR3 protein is CASSLAWDRGRDPPLHF. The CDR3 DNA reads TGTGCCAGCAGTTTAGCTTGGGACAGGGGACGGGATCCACCCCTCCACTTT.

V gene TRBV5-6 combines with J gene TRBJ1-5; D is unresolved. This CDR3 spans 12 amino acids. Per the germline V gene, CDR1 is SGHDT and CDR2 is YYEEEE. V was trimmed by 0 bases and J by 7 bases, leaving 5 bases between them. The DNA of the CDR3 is TGTGCCAGCAGCTTGGTCGGGCAGCCCCAGCATTTT. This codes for CASSLVGQPQHF.

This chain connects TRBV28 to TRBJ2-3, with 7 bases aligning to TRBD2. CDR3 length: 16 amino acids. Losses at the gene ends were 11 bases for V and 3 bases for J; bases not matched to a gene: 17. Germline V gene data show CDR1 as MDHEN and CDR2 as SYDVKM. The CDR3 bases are TGTGCCGTCGGGTTCTCACCGTTGGGACTAACAGATACGCAGTATTTT. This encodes CAVGFSPLGLTDTQYF. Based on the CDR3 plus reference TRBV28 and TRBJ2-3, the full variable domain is DVKVTQSSRYLVKRTGEKVFLECVQDMDHENMFWYRQDPGLGLRLIYFSYDVKMKEKGDIPEGYSVSREKKERFSLILESASTNQTSMYLCAVGFSPLGLTDTQYFGPGTRLTVL.

The DNA of the CDR3 is TGTGCCACCAGCAGAGACTCTACAAAGCAGTATTTT. Translated, it gives CATSRDSTKQYF. The rearrangement uses TRBV15 and TRBJ2-3; D uncertain. The germline CDR1 and CDR2 sequences are LNHNV and YYDKDF (reference sequence). This CDR3 is built from 12 residues. Trimming stripped 0 bases from V and 11 bases from J, with 9 bases between. The variable domain in full, completed from reference TRBV15 and TRBJ2-3, reads DAMVIQNPRYQVTQFGKPVTLSCSQTLNHNVMYWYQQKSSQAPKLLFHYYDKDFNNEADTPDNFQSRRPNTSFCFLDIRSPGLGDTAMYLCATSRDSTKQYFGPGTRLTVL.

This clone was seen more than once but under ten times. For the CDR3, the DNA is TGCGCCAGCAGCTTGGGCTCTTGGACAGGGGGAACAGATACGCAGTATTTT. Encoded protein: CASSLGSWTGGTDTQYF. The chain combines TRBV5-1 with TRBJ2-3; 10 nucleotides match TRBD1. The CDR3 is 17 residues long. CDR1 is SGHRS, CDR2 YFSETQ, per germline. Germline trimming cut 0 bases from V and 3 bases from J; bases unmatched to any gene: 7. The whole variable domain, remainder taken from reference TRBV5-1 and TRBJ2-3, is KAGVTQTPRYLIKTRGQQVTLSCSPISGHRSVSWYQQTPGQGLQFLFEYFSETQRNKGNFPGRFSGRQFSNSRSEMNVSTLELGDSALYLCASSLGSWTGGTDTQYFGPGTRLTVL.

The CDR3, as DNA: TGTGCCAGCAGCTGGGGTGGCAGGGATACTGAAGCTTTCTTT. Protein: CASSWGGRDTEAFF. The chain links TRBV5-4 to TRBJ1-1, with D perhaps TRBD1 (5 bases). Germline values: CDR1 SGHNT, CDR2 YYREEE (reference sequence). The length of the CDR3 is 14 residues. V was clipped by 3 bases and J by 5 bases, with 14 bases between them.

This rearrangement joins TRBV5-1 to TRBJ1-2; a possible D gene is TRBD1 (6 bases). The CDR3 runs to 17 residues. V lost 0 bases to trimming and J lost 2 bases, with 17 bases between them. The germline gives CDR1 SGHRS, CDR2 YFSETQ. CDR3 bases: TGCGCCAGCAGCTTGGAGGCCGTAGGGGGATTCAACTATGGCTACACCTTC. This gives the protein CASSLEAVGGFNYGYTF.

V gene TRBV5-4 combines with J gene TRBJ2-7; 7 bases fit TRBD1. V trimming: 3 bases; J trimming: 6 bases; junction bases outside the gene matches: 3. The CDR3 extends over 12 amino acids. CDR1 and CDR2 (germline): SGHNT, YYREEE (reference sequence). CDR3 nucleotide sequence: TGTGCCAGCAGCTCGGACAGGCCCGAGCAGTACTTC. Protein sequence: CASSSDRPEQYF.

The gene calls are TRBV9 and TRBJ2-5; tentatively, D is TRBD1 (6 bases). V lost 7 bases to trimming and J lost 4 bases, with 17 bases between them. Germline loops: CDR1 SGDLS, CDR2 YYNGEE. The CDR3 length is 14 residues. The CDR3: CASDSITGTETQYF. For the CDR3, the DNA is TGTGCCAGCGACTCGATTACAGGGACAGAGACCCAGTACTTC.

CDR3 sequence: CASSPRGRDRGRIDTQYF. The CDR3 nucleotides are TGTGCCAGCAGCCCGCGGGGAAGGGACAGGGGGCGCATAGATACGCAGTATTTT. This chain links TRBV7-9 with TRBJ2-3; 12 nucleotides agree with TRBD1. Trimming at V came to 5 bases and at J to 5 bases, leaving 14 bases not matched to a gene. The CDR3 length is 18 residues. The germline V gene has CDR1 SEHNR and CDR2 FQNEAQ (reference sequence).

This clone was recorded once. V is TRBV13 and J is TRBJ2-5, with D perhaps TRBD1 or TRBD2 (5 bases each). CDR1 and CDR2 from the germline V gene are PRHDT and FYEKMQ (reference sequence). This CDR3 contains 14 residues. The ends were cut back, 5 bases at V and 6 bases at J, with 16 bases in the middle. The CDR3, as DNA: TGTGCCAGCAGCCGGGGCAGGCGGGTGAAGACCCAGTACTTC. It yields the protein CASSRGRRVKTQYF.

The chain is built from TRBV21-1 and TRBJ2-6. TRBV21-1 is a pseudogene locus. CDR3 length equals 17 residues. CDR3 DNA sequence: TGTGCCAGCGGGATGCCGGGACGTTCCTCTGGGGCCAACGTCCTGACTTTC. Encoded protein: CASGMPGRSSGANVLTF.

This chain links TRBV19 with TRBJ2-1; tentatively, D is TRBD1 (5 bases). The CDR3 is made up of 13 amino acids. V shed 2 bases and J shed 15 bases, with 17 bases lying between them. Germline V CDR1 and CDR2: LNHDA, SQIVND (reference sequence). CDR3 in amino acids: CASSIRGPRWLFF. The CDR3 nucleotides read TGTGCCAGTAGTATAAGGGGCCCCCGATGGCTGTTCTTC.

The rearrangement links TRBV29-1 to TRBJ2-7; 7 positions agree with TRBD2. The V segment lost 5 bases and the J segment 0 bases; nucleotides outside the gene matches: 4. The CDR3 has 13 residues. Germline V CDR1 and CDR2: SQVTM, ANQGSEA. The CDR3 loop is CSVSSGSSYEQYF. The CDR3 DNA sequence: TGCAGCGTTAGTAGCGGGTCCTCCTACGAGCAGTACTTC.